The present T cell receptor (beta chain) was sequenced within a study of T cell responses to AZD1222 COVID-19 vaccine. Study outcomes and limitations: Two AZD1222 doses significantly raised spike-specific TCR breadth and depth over controls. Seropositivity was recorded at baseline in only a handful of AZD1222 recipients. The study sampled repertoires only after the peak T cell response.

TCRdb keeps only in-frame clones here, not all; method: immunoSEQ multiplex PCR. The table has 100,000 to 150,000 clones, approximately 89% seen once; the top ten hold about 9.4%. V lost 0 bases and J lost 3, with 16 bases in between. The CDR3 totals 16 residues. CDR1 and CDR2 (germline): SGDLS, YYNGEE. This clone has a handful of counts. What it binds is not known. The chain employs TRBV9 and TRBJ2-7, with TRBD2 as a possible D gene (5 bases). The sequence derives from an adult in good health. The input for sequencing was peripheral blood, taken on day 0 of AZD1222 vaccination. The CDR3, as DNA: TGTGCCAGCAGCGTAGGTCCGGACGGGAAGATCTACGAGCAGTACTTC. Translation: CASSVGPDGKIYEQYF.